This T cell receptor (beta chain) came from a study of shared T cell receptors in the human thymus. The germline V and J ends were trimmed by 4 bases and 0 bases, with 9 bases remaining between them. Germline lookup yields CDR1 WSHSY and CDR2 SAAADI. The CDR3 is 15 residues long. The method was immunoSEQ multiplex PCR; TCRdb's version includes in-frame clones alone and lacks a portion of them. The sample lists approximately 580,000 clones, 70% to 80% occurring once. This clone was observed a single time. The sample also formed part of further work on human thymus T cells.

The rearrangement links TRBV10-2 to TRBJ2-2; TRBD2 might be the D (5 bases). This receptor was obtained from a boy less than two years old with a congenital heart defect. Sequenced input: thymocytes. The CDR3 region is CASSGIAPNTGELFF. CDR3 coding DNA: TGCGCCAGCAGTGGGATAGCGCCGAACACCGGGGAGCTGTTTTTT.